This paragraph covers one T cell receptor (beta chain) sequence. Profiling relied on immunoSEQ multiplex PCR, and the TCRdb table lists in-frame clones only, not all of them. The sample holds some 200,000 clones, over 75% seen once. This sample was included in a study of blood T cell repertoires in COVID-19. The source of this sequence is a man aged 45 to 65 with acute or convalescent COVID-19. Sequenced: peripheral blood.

The chain's CDR3 is CASSKGTSGGYTSTDTQYF. CDR3 DNA sequence: TGTGCCAGCAGCAAAGGCACTAGCGGGGGGTATACTAGCACAGATACGCAGTATTTT. This chain connects TRBV4-2 to TRBJ2-3, with 12 positions matching TRBD2. V was clipped by 5 bases and J by 0 bases; unmatched bases: 12. Per the germline V gene, CDR1 is LGHNA and CDR2 is YNFKEQ. This CDR3 has 19 amino acids.